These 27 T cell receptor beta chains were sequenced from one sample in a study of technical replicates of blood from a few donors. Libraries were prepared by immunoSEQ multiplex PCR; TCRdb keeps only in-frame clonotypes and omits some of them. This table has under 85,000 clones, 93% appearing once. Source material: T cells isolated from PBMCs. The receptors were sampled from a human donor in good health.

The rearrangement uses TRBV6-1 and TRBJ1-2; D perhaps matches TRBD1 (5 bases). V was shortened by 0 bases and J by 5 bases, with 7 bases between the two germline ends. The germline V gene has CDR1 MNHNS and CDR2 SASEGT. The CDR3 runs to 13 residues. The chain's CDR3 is CASSEATAYGYTF. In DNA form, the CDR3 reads TGTGCCAGCAGTGAAGCGACAGCGTATGGCTACACCTTC.

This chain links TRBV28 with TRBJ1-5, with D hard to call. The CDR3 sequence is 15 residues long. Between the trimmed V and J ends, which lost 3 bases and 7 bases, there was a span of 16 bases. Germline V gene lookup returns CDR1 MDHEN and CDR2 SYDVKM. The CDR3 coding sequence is TGTGCCAGCAGTTTTGGCCAGGCGGGTTTACAGCCCCAGCATTTT. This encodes CASSFGQAGLQPQHF.

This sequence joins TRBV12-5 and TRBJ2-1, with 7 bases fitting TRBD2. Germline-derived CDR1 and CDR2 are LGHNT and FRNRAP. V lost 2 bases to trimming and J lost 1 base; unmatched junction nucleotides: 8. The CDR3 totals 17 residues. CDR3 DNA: TGTGCTAGTGGTTTGAAGGCCCTAGCGGAATCCTACAATGAGCAGTTCTTC. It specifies CASGLKALAESYNEQFF.

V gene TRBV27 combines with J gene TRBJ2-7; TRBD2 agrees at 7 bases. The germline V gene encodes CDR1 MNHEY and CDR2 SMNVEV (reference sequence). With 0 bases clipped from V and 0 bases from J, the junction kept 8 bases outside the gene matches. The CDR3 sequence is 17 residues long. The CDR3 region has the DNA TGTGCCAGCAGTTTATCCGTATTCGGCGGGAGCTCCTACGAGCAGTACTTC. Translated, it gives CASSLSVFGGSSYEQYF.

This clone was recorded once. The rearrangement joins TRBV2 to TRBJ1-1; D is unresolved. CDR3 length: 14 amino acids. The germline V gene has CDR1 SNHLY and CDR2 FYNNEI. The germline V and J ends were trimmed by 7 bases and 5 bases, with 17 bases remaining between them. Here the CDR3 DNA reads TGTGCCAGCACTCTAGGAGGTGTGGGGACTGAAGCTTTCTTT. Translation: CASTLGGVGTEAFF. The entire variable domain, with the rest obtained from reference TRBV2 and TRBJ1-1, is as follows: EPEVTQTPSHQVTQMGQEVILRCVPISNHLYFYWYRQILGQKVEFLVSFYNNEISEKSEIFDDQFSVERPDGSNFTLKIRSTKLEDSAMYFCASTLGGVGTEAFFGQGTRLTVV.

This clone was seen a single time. The CDR3 DNA reads TGTGCCAGCAGCCAAGCTCGGGGGATCGAGCAGTACTTC. Amino acid sequence: CASSQARGIEQYF. The chain joins TRBV7-6 to TRBJ2-7, with D possibly TRBD2 on 6 matching bases. Trimming stripped 5 bases from V and 6 bases from J, with 14 bases between. This CDR3 is built from 13 residues. The germline V gene encodes CDR1 SGHVS and CDR2 FNYEAQ.

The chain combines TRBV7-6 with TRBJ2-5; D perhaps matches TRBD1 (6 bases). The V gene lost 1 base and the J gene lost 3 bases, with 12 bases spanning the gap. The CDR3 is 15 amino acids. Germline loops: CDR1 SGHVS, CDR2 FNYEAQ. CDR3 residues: CASSLVNREKETQYF. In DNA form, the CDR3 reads TGTGCCAGCAGCTTAGTAAACAGGGAAAAAGAGACCCAGTACTTC.

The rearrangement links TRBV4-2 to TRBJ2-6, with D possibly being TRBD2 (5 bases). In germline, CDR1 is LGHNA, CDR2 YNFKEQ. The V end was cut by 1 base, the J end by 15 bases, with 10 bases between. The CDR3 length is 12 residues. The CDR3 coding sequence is TGTGCCAGCAGCCAAGTATTAGGAGGCCTGACTTTC. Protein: CASSQVLGGLTF.

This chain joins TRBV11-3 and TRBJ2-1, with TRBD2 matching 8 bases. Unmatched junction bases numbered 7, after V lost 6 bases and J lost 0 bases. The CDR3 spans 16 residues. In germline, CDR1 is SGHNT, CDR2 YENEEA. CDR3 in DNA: TGTGCCAGCAGGATTAGCGGGGCCGTCTCCTACAATGAGCAGTTCTTC. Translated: CASRISGAVSYNEQFF. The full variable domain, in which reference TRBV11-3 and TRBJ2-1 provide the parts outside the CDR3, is EAGVVQSPRYKIIEKKQPVAFWCNPISGHNTLYWYLQNLGQGPELLIRYENEEAVDDSQLPKDRFSAERLKGVDSTLKIQPAELGDSAVYLCASRISGAVSYNEQFFGPGTRLTVL.

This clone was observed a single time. The CDR3 region has the DNA TGTGCCAGCTCCCTCTCCCTTTACAATGAGCAGTTCTTC. Translation: CASSLSLYNEQFF. The chain employs TRBV18 and TRBJ2-1, with D uncertain. V was shortened by 6 bases and J by 4 bases, with 10 bases between the two germline ends. There are 13 residues in the CDR3. The germline V gene has CDR1 KGHSH and CDR2 LQKENI.

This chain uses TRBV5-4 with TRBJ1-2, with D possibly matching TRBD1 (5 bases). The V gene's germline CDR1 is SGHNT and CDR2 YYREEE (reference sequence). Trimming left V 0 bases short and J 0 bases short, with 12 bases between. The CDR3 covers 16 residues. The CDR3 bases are TGTGCCAGCAGCTTGGGGGGTAGGGGATCTAACTATGGCTACACCTTC. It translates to CASSLGGRGSNYGYTF.

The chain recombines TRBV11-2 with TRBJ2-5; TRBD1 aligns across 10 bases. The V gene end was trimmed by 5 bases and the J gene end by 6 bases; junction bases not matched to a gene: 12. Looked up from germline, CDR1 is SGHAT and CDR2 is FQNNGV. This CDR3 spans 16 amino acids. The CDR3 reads CASSPIRRDRGKTQYF. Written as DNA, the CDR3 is TGTGCCAGCAGCCCGATTCGCCGGGACAGGGGAAAGACCCAGTACTTC.

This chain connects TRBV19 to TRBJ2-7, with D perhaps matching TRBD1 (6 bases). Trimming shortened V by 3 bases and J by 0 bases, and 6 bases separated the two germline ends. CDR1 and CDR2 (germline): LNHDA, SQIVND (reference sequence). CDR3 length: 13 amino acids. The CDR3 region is CASSMGASYEQYF. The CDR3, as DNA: TGTGCCAGTAGTATGGGGGCCTCCTACGAGCAGTACTTC.

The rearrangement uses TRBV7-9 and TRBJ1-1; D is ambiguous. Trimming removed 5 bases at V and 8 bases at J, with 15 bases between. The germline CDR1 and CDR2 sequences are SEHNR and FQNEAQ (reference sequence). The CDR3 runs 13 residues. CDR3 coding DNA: TGTGCCAGCAGCCTACTGCCTTCGTCCGAAGCTTTCTTT. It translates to CASSLLPSSEAFF.

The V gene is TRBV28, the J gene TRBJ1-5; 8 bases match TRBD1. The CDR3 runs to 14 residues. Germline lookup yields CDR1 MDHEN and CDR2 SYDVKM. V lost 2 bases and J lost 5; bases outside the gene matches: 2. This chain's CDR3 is CASSLGTGHQPQHF. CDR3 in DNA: TGTGCCAGCAGTTTAGGGACAGGTCATCAGCCCCAGCATTTT.

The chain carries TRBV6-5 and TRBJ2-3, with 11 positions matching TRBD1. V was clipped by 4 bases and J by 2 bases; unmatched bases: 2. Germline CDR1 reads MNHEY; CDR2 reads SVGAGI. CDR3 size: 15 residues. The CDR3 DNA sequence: TGTGCCAGCAGTTGGGACAGGGGGTCCACAGATACGCAGTATTTT. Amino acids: CASSWDRGSTDTQYF.

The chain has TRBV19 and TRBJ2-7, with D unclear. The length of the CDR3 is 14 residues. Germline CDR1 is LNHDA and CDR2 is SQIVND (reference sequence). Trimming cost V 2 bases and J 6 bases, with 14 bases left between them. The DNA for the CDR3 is TGTGCCAGTAGTATAATAATACAGAACGCCGAGCAGTACTTC. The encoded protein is CASSIIIQNAEQYF.

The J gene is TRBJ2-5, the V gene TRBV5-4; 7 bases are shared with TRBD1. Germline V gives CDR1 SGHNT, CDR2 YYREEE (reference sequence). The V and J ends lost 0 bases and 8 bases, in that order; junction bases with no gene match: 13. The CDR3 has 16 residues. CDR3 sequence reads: CASSLGGTDGRITQYF. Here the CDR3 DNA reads TGTGCCAGCAGCTTGGGAGGGACAGACGGCCGTATAACCCAGTACTTC.

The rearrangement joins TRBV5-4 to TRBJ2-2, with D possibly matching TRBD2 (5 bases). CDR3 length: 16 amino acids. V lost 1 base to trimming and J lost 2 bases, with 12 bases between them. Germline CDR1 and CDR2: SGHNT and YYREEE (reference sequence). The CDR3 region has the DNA TGTGCCAGCAGCTTGTTCGGGATAATTAACACCGGGGAGCTGTTTTTT. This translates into CASSLFGIINTGELFF.

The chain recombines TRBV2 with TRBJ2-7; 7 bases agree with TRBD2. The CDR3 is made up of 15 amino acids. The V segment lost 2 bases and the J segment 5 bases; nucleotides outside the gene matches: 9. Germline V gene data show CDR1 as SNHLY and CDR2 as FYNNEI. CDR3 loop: CASSERGSGRDEQYF. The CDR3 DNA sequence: TGTGCCAGCAGTGAACGAGGTAGCGGGCGGGACGAGCAGTACTTC.

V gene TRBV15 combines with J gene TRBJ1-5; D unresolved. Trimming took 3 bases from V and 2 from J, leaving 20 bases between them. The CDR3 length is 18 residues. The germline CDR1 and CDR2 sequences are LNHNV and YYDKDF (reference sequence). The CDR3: CATSSTYTGSGGNQPQHF. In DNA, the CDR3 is TGTGCCACCAGCAGCACTTATACCGGGAGTGGCGGCAATCAGCCCCAGCATTTT.

The chain's CDR3 is CASSQTQGEQYF. The CDR3 coding sequence is TGTGCCAGCAGCCAAACCCAGGGCGAGCAGTACTTC. V usage is TRBV4-2 and J usage is TRBJ2-7; D is possibly TRBD1 (5 bases). Germline CDR1 and CDR2: LGHNA and YNFKEQ. V shed 2 bases and J shed 6 bases, with 8 bases lying between them. The CDR3 extends over 12 amino acids.

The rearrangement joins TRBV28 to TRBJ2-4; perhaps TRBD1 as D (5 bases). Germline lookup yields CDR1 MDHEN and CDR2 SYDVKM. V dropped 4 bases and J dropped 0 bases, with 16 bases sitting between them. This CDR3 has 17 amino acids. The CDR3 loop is CASSSSPKTVAKNIQYF. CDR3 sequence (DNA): TGTGCCAGCAGTTCGAGCCCGAAGACAGTAGCCAAAAACATTCAGTACTTC.

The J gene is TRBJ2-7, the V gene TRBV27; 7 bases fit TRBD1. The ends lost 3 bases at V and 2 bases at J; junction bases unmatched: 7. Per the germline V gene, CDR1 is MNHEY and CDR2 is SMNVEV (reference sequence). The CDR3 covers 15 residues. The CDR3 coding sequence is TGTGCCAGCAGTTTCTTCCGGGACAGAGCCTACGAGCAGTACTTC. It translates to CASSFFRDRAYEQYF.

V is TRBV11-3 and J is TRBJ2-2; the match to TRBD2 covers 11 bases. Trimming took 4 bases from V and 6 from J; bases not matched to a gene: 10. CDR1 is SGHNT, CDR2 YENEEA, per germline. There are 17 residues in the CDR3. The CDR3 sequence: CASSSALAGGVPGELFF. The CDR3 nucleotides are TGTGCCAGCAGCTCGGCCCTAGCGGGAGGAGTGCCCGGGGAGCTGTTTTTT. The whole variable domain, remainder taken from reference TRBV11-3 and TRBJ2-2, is EAGVVQSPRYKIIEKKQPVAFWCNPISGHNTLYWYLQNLGQGPELLIRYENEEAVDDSQLPKDRFSAERLKGVDSTLKIQPAELGDSAVYLCASSSALAGGVPGELFFGEGSRLTVL.

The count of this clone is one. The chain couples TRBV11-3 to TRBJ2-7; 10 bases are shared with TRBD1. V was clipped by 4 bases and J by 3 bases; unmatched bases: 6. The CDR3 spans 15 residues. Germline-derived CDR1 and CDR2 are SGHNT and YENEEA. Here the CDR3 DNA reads TGTGCCAGCAGCTCGGACAGGGGGTTCGGCTACGAGCAGTACTTC. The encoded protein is CASSSDRGFGYEQYF.

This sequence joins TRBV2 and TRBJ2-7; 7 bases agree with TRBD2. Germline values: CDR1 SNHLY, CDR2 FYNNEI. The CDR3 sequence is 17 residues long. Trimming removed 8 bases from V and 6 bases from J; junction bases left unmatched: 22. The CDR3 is CASGDPSGELRALEQYF. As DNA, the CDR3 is TGTGCCAGCGGAGATCCTAGCGGAGAACTTCGGGCGCTCGAGCAGTACTTC.